One and the same sample provided the 8 T cell receptor beta chains below, sequenced in a study of cytomegalovirus exposure and HLA in healthy donors. Assay used: immunoSEQ multiplex PCR; TCRdb lists only in-frame clones, some missing. In the table there are under 65,000 clones, about nine tenths of which are singletons. Sequencing was done on a sample of PBMCs. These receptors were obtained from a woman aged 18-29 years in good health and CMV-seropositive.

The chain recombines TRBV7-3 with TRBJ2-5; 8 bases are a match to TRBD2. Germline values: CDR1 SGHTA, CDR2 FQGTGA. The CDR3 length is 17 residues. Trimming cost V 0 bases and J 0 bases; bases outside gene matches: 6. CDR3 nucleotide sequence: TGTGCCAGCAGCTTAACCGGGGGGGCCCAGCACCAAGAGACCCAGTACTTC. This sequence encodes CASSLTGGAQHQETQYF.

The chain joins TRBV7-3 to TRBJ2-5; 12 bases align to TRBD2. Germline V gives CDR1 SGHTA, CDR2 FQGTGA. V trimming: 6 bases; J trimming: 4 bases; junction bases outside the gene matches: 3. The length of the CDR3 is 14 residues. The chain's CDR3 is CASSLAGGRETQYF. The CDR3 nucleotides are TGTGCCAGCAGTCTAGCGGGGGGGCGAGAGACCCAGTACTTC.

The chain has TRBV7-3 and TRBJ2-5; D is perhaps TRBD2 (6 bases). Germline lookup yields CDR1 SGHTA and CDR2 FQGTGA. Trimming cost V 1 base and J 2 bases, with 17 bases left between them. CDR3 length: 17 residues. CDR3 DNA sequence: TGTGCCAGCAGCTTAATCGGGGGAAAACTAGCACAAGAGACCCAGTACTTC. Translated, it gives CASSLIGGKLAQETQYF.

The chain combines TRBV19 with TRBJ1-3; no definite D call. Germline loops: CDR1 LNHDA, CDR2 SQIVND (reference sequence). The CDR3 runs 15 residues. V gave up 8 bases and J gave up 0 bases, with 14 bases separating them. The CDR3 reads CASLTASYSGNTIYF. DNA of the CDR3: TGTGCCAGTCTCACCGCATCCTACTCTGGAAACACCATATATTTT.

The gene calls are TRBV6-1 and TRBJ2-5; D is perhaps TRBD1 (6 bases). Trimming removed 6 bases at V and 5 bases at J, with 10 bases between. This CDR3 has 12 residues. Looked up from germline, CDR1 is MNHNS and CDR2 is SASEGT. The CDR3 is CASRGAKETQYF. DNA of the CDR3: TGTGCCAGCAGGGGGGCCAAGGAGACCCAGTACTTC.

The chain has TRBV19 and TRBJ1-3; D call uncertain. Germline lookup yields CDR1 LNHDA and CDR2 SQIVND (reference sequence). The CDR3 sequence is 16 residues long. Trimming removed 7 bases at V and 4 bases at J, with 20 bases between. This CDR3 is CASTPSGLLGGNTIYF. The CDR3 DNA sequence: TGTGCCAGTACCCCAAGCGGCCTATTGGGAGGAAACACCATATATTTT.

The rearrangement joins TRBV19 to TRBJ1-6, with TRBD1 matching 8 bases. The germline gives CDR1 LNHDA, CDR2 SQIVND (reference sequence). This CDR3 is 15 amino acids long. The junction had 5 bases not matched to a gene; V was cut back by 3 bases and J by 7 bases. In DNA form, the CDR3 reads TGTGCCAGTAGTATGGGGGACAGGTTGAATTCACCCCTCCACTTT. Its protein product is CASSMGDRLNSPLHF.

The chain combines TRBV2 with TRBJ2-1; 8 bases align to TRBD2. V dropped 2 bases and J dropped 7; count of bases not matched to a gene: 4. Germline assignment: CDR1 SNHLY and CDR2 FYNNEI. The CDR3 extends over 14 amino acids. The CDR3 is CASSESGGINEQFF. In DNA form, the CDR3 reads TGTGCCAGCAGTGAAAGCGGGGGAATAAATGAGCAGTTCTTC.